The rows below give T cell receptor beta chains drawn from one sample of a study of blood T cell repertoires in COVID-19. The data were produced by immunoSEQ multiplex PCR, yet TCRdb's version contains in-frame clones alone and is incomplete. The data show more than 200,000 clones, around 86% seen once. The material sequenced was PBMCs or T cells enriched from blood (not recorded which). The origin of the receptors is a man aged 25-45 years in a cohort exposed to, infected with or recovered from COVID-19 (not recorded which). Each CDR3 is given with its conserved first and last residue. The D gene is left open where the match is weak. The listing skips clone size in some rows; elsewhere it reads once, few, many or a size class.

abundance: few; j_gene: TRBJ2-7; v_gene: TRBV4-3; len: 16; d_gene: TRBD1; CDR3aa: CASSQTGGTGSYEQYF; CDR3nt: TGCGCCAGCAGCCAAACGGGCGGGACAGGGTCCTACGAGCAGTACTTC
abundance: -; j_gene: TRBJ2-1; v_gene: TRBV14; len: 18; d_gene: TRBD2; CDR3aa: CASSQGFGTSGSYNEQFF; CDR3nt: TGTGCCAGCAGCCAGGGATTCGGGACTAGCGGGAGCTACAATGAGCAGTTCTTC
abundance: -; j_gene: TRBJ2-1; v_gene: TRBV12-3/TRBV12-4; len: 13; d_gene: -; CDR3aa: CASGSLGPDEQFF; CDR3nt: TGTGCCAGCGGTTCACTAGGGCCGGATGAGCAGTTCTTC
abundance: -; j_gene: TRBJ1-6; v_gene: TRBV9; len: 14; d_gene: TRBD1; CDR3aa: CASSVTGGNSPLHF; CDR3nt: TGTGCCAGCAGCGTCACAGGGGGTAATTCACCCCTCCACTTT
abundance: -; j_gene: TRBJ1-3; v_gene: TRBV7-7; len: 11; d_gene: -; CDR3aa: CASSLFPASGF; CDR3nt: TGTGCTAGCAGCTTATTCCCCGCATCAGGTTTT
abundance: -; j_gene: TRBJ2-5; v_gene: TRBV27; len: 12; d_gene: -; CDR3aa: CASGPFTETQYF; CDR3nt: TGTGCCAGCGGGCCCTTTACGGAGACCCAGTACTTC
abundance: -; j_gene: TRBJ2-7; v_gene: TRBV5-4; len: 17; d_gene: TRBD2; CDR3aa: CASSATSLAGGLYEQYF; CDR3nt: TGTGCCAGCAGCGCGACATCACTAGCGGGAGGCCTCTACGAGCAGTACTTC
abundance: -; j_gene: TRBJ2-1; v_gene: TRBV6-1; len: 17; d_gene: -; CDR3aa: CASSERVKRIDYNEQFF; CDR3nt: TGTGCCAGCAGTGAACGGGTCAAACGTATAGACTACAATGAGCAGTTCTTC
abundance: few; j_gene: TRBJ1-3; v_gene: TRBV10-2; len: 19; d_gene: -; CDR3aa: CASSESLTWEGFYKNTIYF; CDR3nt: TGCGCCAGCAGTGAGTCGCTAACTTGGGAGGGGTTTTATAAAAACACCATATATTTT
abundance: -; j_gene: TRBJ1-5; v_gene: TRBV28; len: 15; d_gene: TRBD1; CDR3aa: CASGPGQGAGQPQHF; CDR3nt: TGTGCCAGCGGACCGGGACAGGGGGCGGGTCAGCCCCAGCATTTT
abundance: -; j_gene: TRBJ2-1; v_gene: TRBV29-1; len: 12; d_gene: TRBD2; CDR3aa: CSADSGRNEQFF; CDR3nt: TGCAGCGCCGATAGCGGGAGGAATGAGCAGTTCTTC
abundance: few; j_gene: TRBJ2-6; v_gene: TRBV5-1; len: 17; d_gene: -; CDR3aa: CASSLVAGTSGANVLTF; CDR3nt: TGCGCCAGCAGCTTGGTTGCGGGAACCTCTGGGGCCAACGTCCTGACTTTC
abundance: -; j_gene: TRBJ1-1; v_gene: TRBV28; len: 20; d_gene: TRBD1; CDR3aa: CASSSLSLTRTGSRNTEAFF; CDR3nt: TGTGCCAGCAGTTCCCTAAGTCTAACTAGGACAGGGAGTCGGAACACTGAAGCTTTCTTT
abundance: -; j_gene: TRBJ2-1; v_gene: TRBV28; len: 23; d_gene: TRBD2; CDR3aa: CASSFWLSSWAGGFWSSYNEQFF; CDR3nt: TGTGCCAGCAGTTTTTGGCTTTCAAGCTGGGCGGGAGGGTTCTGGAGCTCCTACAATGAGCAGTTCTTC
abundance: -; j_gene: TRBJ2-1; v_gene: TRBV27; len: 18; d_gene: TRBD2; CDR3aa: CASSPGLAGGPKHNEQFF; CDR3nt: TGTGCCAGCAGTCCGGGACTAGCGGGAGGGCCCAAGCACAATGAGCAGTTCTTC
abundance: -; j_gene: TRBJ2-7; v_gene: TRBV5-6; len: 14; d_gene: -; CDR3aa: CASSLGAGSYEQYF; CDR3nt: TGTGCCAGCAGCTTGGGTGCGGGCTCCTACGAGCAGTACTTC
abundance: -; j_gene: TRBJ2-7; v_gene: TRBV24-1; len: 20; d_gene: TRBD2; CDR3aa: CATSEGAGQHTSGTNYEQYF; CDR3nt: TGTGCCACCAGCGAGGGCGCGGGACAGCATACTAGCGGGACAAACTACGAGCAGTACTTC
abundance: -; j_gene: TRBJ2-6; v_gene: TRBV18; len: 14; d_gene: -; CDR3aa: CASSRDSGANVLTF; CDR3nt: TGTGCCAGCTCACGCGACTCTGGGGCCAACGTCCTGACTTTC
abundance: -; j_gene: TRBJ2-7; v_gene: TRBV28; len: 11; d_gene: -; CDR3aa: CASLLENEQYF; CDR3nt: TGTGCCAGCTTACTGGAGAACGAGCAGTACTTC
abundance: -; j_gene: TRBJ2-5; v_gene: TRBV14; len: 17; d_gene: -; CDR3aa: CASSQGTWGNNQETQYF; CDR3nt: TGTGCCAGCAGCCAAGGGACTTGGGGTAACAACCAAGAGACCCAGTACTTC
abundance: few; j_gene: TRBJ1-4; v_gene: TRBV19; len: 14; d_gene: TRBD1; CDR3aa: CASSTDRVGEKLFF; CDR3nt: TGTGCCAGTAGCACAGACAGGGTCGGGGAAAAACTGTTTTTT
abundance: once; j_gene: TRBJ2-6; v_gene: TRBV24-1; len: 15; d_gene: TRBD2; CDR3aa: CATSGSVSGANVLTF; CDR3nt: TGTGCCACTAGCGGGAGTGTCTCTGGGGCCAACGTCCTGACTTTC
abundance: -; j_gene: TRBJ1-1; v_gene: TRBV27; len: 14; d_gene: TRBD1; CDR3aa: CASSLKTGGLEAFF; CDR3nt: TGTGCCAGCAGTCTCAAGACAGGGGGCCTAGAAGCTTTCTTT
abundance: -; j_gene: TRBJ1-4; v_gene: TRBV14; len: 16; d_gene: -; CDR3aa: CASSHRRTYRDEKLFF; CDR3nt: TGTGCCAGCAGCCACCGACGGACATACCGGGATGAAAAACTGTTTTTT
abundance: once; j_gene: TRBJ1-5; v_gene: TRBV7-2; len: 15; d_gene: -; CDR3aa: CASSLEWGPTQPQHF; CDR3nt: TGTGCCAGCAGCTTAGAGTGGGGGCCCACTCAGCCCCAGCATTTT
abundance: -; j_gene: TRBJ1-1; v_gene: TRBV27; len: 12; d_gene: -; CDR3aa: CASSDTSTEAFF; CDR3nt: TGTGCCAGTTCTGACACATCCACTGAAGCTTTCTTT
abundance: -; j_gene: TRBJ2-1; v_gene: TRBV9; len: 17; d_gene: TRBD2; CDR3aa: CASSSRPGTSGTGEQFF; CDR3nt: TGTGCCAGCAGCTCCCGCCCAGGGACTAGCGGAACCGGTGAGCAGTTCTTC
abundance: once; j_gene: TRBJ2-7; v_gene: TRBV9; len: 14; d_gene: TRBD2; CDR3aa: CASSARTSGSEQYF; CDR3nt: TGTGCCAGCAGCGCCAGGACTAGCGGGAGCGAGCAGTACTTC
abundance: -; j_gene: TRBJ2-3; v_gene: TRBV6-2/TRBV6-3; len: 17; d_gene: TRBD2; CDR3aa: CASSHSLAGPSTDTQYF; CDR3nt: TGTGCCAGCAGTCACTCACTAGCGGGGCCTTCCACAGATACGCAGTATTTT
abundance: few; j_gene: TRBJ2-2; v_gene: TRBV7-8; len: 19; d_gene: TRBD1; CDR3aa: CASSLYLGPGQDLSGELFF; CDR3nt: TGTGCCAGCAGCTTATATCTCGGCCCGGGACAGGACCTTTCTGGGGAGCTGTTTTTT
abundance: -; j_gene: TRBJ1-6; v_gene: TRBV28; len: 15; d_gene: TRBD1; CDR3aa: CASSLPTGNLSPLHF; CDR3nt: TGTGCCAGCAGTCTCCCGACAGGGAACCTTTCACCCCTCCACTTT
abundance: few; j_gene: TRBJ2-2; v_gene: TRBV6-2/TRBV6-3; len: 16; d_gene: TRBD1; CDR3aa: CASSSAGGVNTGELFF; CDR3nt: TGTGCCAGCAGTTCCGCAGGGGGCGTCAACACCGGGGAGCTGTTTTTT
abundance: -; j_gene: TRBJ2-1; v_gene: TRBV7-9; len: 15; d_gene: TRBD1; CDR3aa: CASSFGDRGTHEQFF; CDR3nt: TGTGCCAGCAGCTTCGGGGACAGGGGAACCCATGAGCAGTTCTTC
abundance: -; j_gene: TRBJ2-2; v_gene: TRBV19; len: 14; d_gene: -; CDR3aa: CASSMLTNTGELFF; CDR3nt: TGTGCCAGTAGTATGCTCACTAACACCGGGGAGCTGTTTTTT
abundance: -; j_gene: TRBJ2-2; v_gene: TRBV21-1; len: 20; d_gene: -; CDR3aa: CASSKAMGDNMSLDTGELFF; CDR3nt: TGTGCCAGCAGCAAAGCGATGGGGGACAATATGTCTCTGGACACCGGGGAGCTGTTTTTT
abundance: -; j_gene: TRBJ1-2; v_gene: TRBV24-1; len: 14; d_gene: TRBD1; CDR3aa: CATSDLGTAYGYTF; CDR3nt: TGTGCCACCAGTGATTTAGGGACAGCCTATGGCTACACCTTC
abundance: -; j_gene: TRBJ2-7; v_gene: TRBV6-2/TRBV6-3; len: 14; d_gene: -; CDR3aa: CASSSLDISYEQYF; CDR3nt: TGTGCCAGCAGTTCTCTGGACATTTCCTACGAGCAGTACTTC
abundance: -; j_gene: TRBJ2-4; v_gene: TRBV4-1; len: 18; d_gene: -; CDR3aa: CASSQAGQFTLAKNIQYF; CDR3nt: TGCGCCAGCAGCCAAGCTGGACAGTTTACTCTAGCCAAAAACATTCAGTACTTC
abundance: once; j_gene: TRBJ2-1; v_gene: TRBV19; len: 16; d_gene: TRBD2; CDR3aa: CASAWREGRSYNEQFF; CDR3nt: TGTGCCAGTGCTTGGCGGGAGGGCCGATCCTACAATGAGCAGTTCTTC
abundance: -; j_gene: TRBJ2-2; v_gene: TRBV6-1; len: 14; d_gene: TRBD1; CDR3aa: CASSEWTGTGELFF; CDR3nt: TGTGCCAGCAGTGAGTGGACAGGCACCGGGGAGCTGTTTTTT
abundance: -; j_gene: TRBJ2-4; v_gene: TRBV18; len: 15; d_gene: -; CDR3aa: CASSPSSGVKNIQYF; CDR3nt: TGTGCCAGCTCACCAAGTTCGGGGGTCAAAAACATTCAGTACTTC
abundance: -; j_gene: TRBJ1-6; v_gene: TRBV7-6; len: 15; d_gene: TRBD1; CDR3aa: CASSLSGTGNSPLHF; CDR3nt: TGTGCCAGCAGCCTGTCCGGGACAGGGAATTCACCCCTCCACTTT
abundance: -; j_gene: TRBJ1-1; v_gene: TRBV7-9; len: 16; d_gene: TRBD1; CDR3aa: CASSPGTGGLNTEAFF; CDR3nt: TGTGCCAGCAGCCCCGGGACAGGGGGTCTGAACACTGAAGCTTTCTTT
abundance: -; j_gene: TRBJ2-2; v_gene: TRBV7-3; len: 15; d_gene: TRBD2; CDR3aa: CASRRTSGNTGELFF; CDR3nt: TGTGCCAGCAGGAGGACTAGCGGAAACACCGGGGAGCTGTTTTTT
abundance: -; j_gene: TRBJ2-5; v_gene: TRBV28; len: 11; d_gene: -; CDR3aa: CASGPKETQYF; CDR3nt: TGTGCCAGCGGGCCGAAAGAGACCCAGTACTTC
abundance: -; j_gene: TRBJ2-1; v_gene: TRBV28; len: 14; d_gene: -; CDR3aa: CASSFRTPYNEQFF; CDR3nt: TGTGCCAGCAGTTTCCGGACTCCCTACAATGAGCAGTTCTTC
abundance: -; j_gene: TRBJ1-2; v_gene: TRBV19; len: 14; d_gene: -; CDR3aa: CASSILDRDYGYTF; CDR3nt: TGTGCCAGTAGTATACTCGACAGAGACTATGGCTACACCTTC
abundance: once; j_gene: TRBJ2-2; v_gene: TRBV29-1; len: 14; d_gene: -; CDR3aa: CSVERRMGTGELFF; CDR3nt: TGCAGCGTGGAGAGAAGAATGGGCACCGGGGAGCTGTTTTTT
abundance: -; j_gene: TRBJ1-3; v_gene: TRBV19; len: 15; d_gene: -; CDR3aa: CASSIAGNSGNTIYF; CDR3nt: TGTGCCAGTAGTATAGCAGGGAACTCTGGAAACACCATATATTTT
abundance: -; j_gene: TRBJ2-1; v_gene: TRBV20-1; len: 10; d_gene: -; CDR3aa: CSASYHEQFF; CDR3nt: TGCAGTGCTAGTTATCATGAGCAGTTCTTC
abundance: -; j_gene: TRBJ2-7; v_gene: TRBV27; len: 13; d_gene: -; CDR3aa: CASSLGPSYEQYF; CDR3nt: TGTGCCAGCAGTTTAGGGCCCTCCTACGAGCAGTACTTC
abundance: -; j_gene: TRBJ1-1; v_gene: TRBV19; len: 14; d_gene: -; CDR3aa: CASSIRPARVTAFF; CDR3nt: TGTGCCAGTAGTATTCGTCCGGCCCGGGTGACGGCTTTCTTT
abundance: -; j_gene: TRBJ2-1; v_gene: TRBV7-3; len: 15; d_gene: TRBD1; CDR3aa: CASSPGQGALYEQFF; CDR3nt: TGTGCCAGCAGCCCCGGACAGGGGGCGCTTTATGAGCAGTTCTTC
abundance: -; j_gene: TRBJ2-1; v_gene: TRBV5-1; len: 13; d_gene: -; CDR3aa: CASSPTTNNEQFF; CDR3nt: TGCGCCAGCAGCCCGACTACAAACAATGAGCAGTTCTTC
abundance: -; j_gene: TRBJ2-3; v_gene: TRBV28; len: 15; d_gene: -; CDR3aa: CASSPAGTGGDTQYF; CDR3nt: TGTGCCAGCAGCCCTGCGGGCACCGGTGGTGATACGCAGTATTTT